The 7 T cell receptor beta chains presented below share a single source sample, sequenced in a study of patients and donors after allogeneic stem cell transplantation. TCRdb independently ran MiXCR on the RT-PCR reads; one entry per CDR3 protein. The table lists around 160,000 distinct CDR3 sequences, 30% of them singletons, with 2.5% to 3.5% in the top ten. The sequenced sample was blood, either unsorted or a sorted T cell fraction (not recorded which). All receptors derive from a human donor who was either an allogeneic HSCT recipient or a stem cell or donor lymphocyte infusion donor (not recorded which). It is not recorded whose cells these are; they may come from a transplant donor.

In this sample, this clonotype turned up a few times. This sequence joins TRBV27 and TRBJ1-4, with 8 bases that match TRBD1. V lost 6 bases to trimming and J lost 10 bases; unmatched junction nucleotides: 13. The CDR3 loop spans 15 amino acids. Looked up from germline, CDR1 is MNHEY and CDR2 is SMNVEV (reference sequence). The CDR3 region has the DNA TGTGCCAGCAGGACAGGGGACTACCCCCTTGGAAAACTGTTTTTT. It specifies CASRTGDYPLGKLFF.

Only a few counts were recorded for this clonotype. J is TRBJ1-1 and V is TRBV12-5; D is perhaps TRBD1 (5 bases). The germline V gene has CDR1 LGHNT and CDR2 FRNRAP. CDR3 size: 16 residues. V lost 6 bases and J 4 bases, leaving 21 bases between the germline ends. The CDR3 region is CASGHQRPGGTTEAFF. CDR3 in DNA: TGTGCTAGTGGGCACCAACGGCCCGGGGGGACCACTGAAGCTTTCTTT. Full variable domain (missing parts from reference TRBV12-5 and TRBJ1-1): DARVTQTPRHKVTEMGQEVTMRCQPILGHNTVFWYRQTMMQGLELLAYFRNRAPLDDSGMPKDRFSAEMPDATLATLKIQPSEPRDSAVYFCASGHQRPGGTTEAFFGQGTRLTVV.

The chain combines TRBV29-1 with TRBJ2-5; D remains unclear. This CDR3 region has 11 residues. V dropped 0 bases and J dropped 4 bases, with 3 bases sitting between them. Per the germline V gene, CDR1 is SQVTM and CDR2 is ANQGSEA. The CDR3 sequence is CSVEDRETQYF. The CDR3 DNA follows: TGCAGCGTTGAAGATCGAGAGACCCAGTACTTC.

The chain links TRBV7-2 to TRBJ2-2; 8 positions match TRBD1. Germline trimming cut 3 bases from V and 6 bases from J; bases unmatched to any gene: 9. Germline V CDR1 and CDR2: SGHTA, FQGNSA. The CDR3 loop spans 16 amino acids. The CDR3 region is CASSLTTGQGSGELFF. For the CDR3, the DNA is TGTGCCAGCAGCTTGACAACCGGACAGGGATCCGGGGAGCTGTTTTTT. Together with reference TRBV7-2 and TRBJ2-2, the CDR3 gives the full variable domain: GAGVSQSPSNKVTEKGKDVELRCDPISGHTALYWYRQSLGQGLEFLIYFQGNSAPDKSGLPSDRFSAERTGGSVSTLTIQRTQQEDSAVYLCASSLTTGQGSGELFFGEGSRLTVL.

This clonotype was seen a handful of times. CDR3 in DNA: TGTGCCTGGAGCCCTGAAAAGGGTGTCTGGTACAATGAGCAGTTCTTC. This gives the protein CAWSPEKGVWYNEQFF. The genes are TRBV30 and TRBJ2-1, with D uncertain. V shed 3 bases and J shed 4 bases, with 19 bases lying between them. This CDR3 spans 16 amino acids. Germline V gene data show CDR1 as GTSNPN and CDR2 as SVGIG (reference sequence).

There are a few counts of this clonotype. The chain combines TRBV27 with TRBJ1-5; 8 nucleotides agree with TRBD1. The germline V gene encodes CDR1 MNHEY and CDR2 SMNVEV (reference sequence). The J segment lost 7 bases and the V segment lost 6 bases, leaving 5 bases of the junction unmatched. The CDR3 sequence is 13 residues long. As DNA, the CDR3 is TGTGCCAGCAGGAAACAGGGGGTGCAGCCCCAGCATTTT. This codes for CASRKQGVQPQHF.

This chain connects TRBV2 to TRBJ2-1, with 8 bases aligning to TRBD2. Trimming took 7 bases from V and 4 from J; bases not matched to a gene: 15. Germline V lookup: CDR1 SNHLY, CDR2 FYNNEI. The CDR3 is 17 amino acids. CDR3 region: CASTTISAGGPYNEQFF. As DNA, the CDR3 is TGTGCCAGCACTACAATAAGTGCGGGAGGACCGTACAATGAGCAGTTCTTC.